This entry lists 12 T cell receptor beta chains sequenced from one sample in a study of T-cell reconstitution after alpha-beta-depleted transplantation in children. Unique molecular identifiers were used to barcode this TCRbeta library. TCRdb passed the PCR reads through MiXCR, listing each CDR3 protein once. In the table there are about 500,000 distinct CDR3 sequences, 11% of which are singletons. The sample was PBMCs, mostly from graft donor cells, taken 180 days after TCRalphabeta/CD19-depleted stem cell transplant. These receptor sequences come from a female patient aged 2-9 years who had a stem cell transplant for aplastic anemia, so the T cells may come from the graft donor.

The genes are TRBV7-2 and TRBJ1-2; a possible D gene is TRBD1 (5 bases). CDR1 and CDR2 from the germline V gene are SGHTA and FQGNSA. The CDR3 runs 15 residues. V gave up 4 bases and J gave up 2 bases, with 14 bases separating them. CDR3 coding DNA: TGTGCCAGCAGCTCCGCGGGACGGCCAAACTATGGCTACACCTTC. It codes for CASSSAGRPNYGYTF.

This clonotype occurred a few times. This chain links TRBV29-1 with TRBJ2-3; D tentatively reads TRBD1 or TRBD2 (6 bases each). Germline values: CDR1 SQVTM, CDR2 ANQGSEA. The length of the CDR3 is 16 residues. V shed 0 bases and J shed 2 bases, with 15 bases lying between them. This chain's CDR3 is CSVEDRGLRVTDTQYF. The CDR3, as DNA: TGCAGCGTTGAAGATCGGGGGCTCAGGGTCACAGATACGCAGTATTTT.

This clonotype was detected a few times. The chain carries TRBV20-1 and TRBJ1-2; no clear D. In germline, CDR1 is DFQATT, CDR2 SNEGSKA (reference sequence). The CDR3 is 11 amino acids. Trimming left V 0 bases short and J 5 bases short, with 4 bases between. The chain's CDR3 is CSARDAYGYTF. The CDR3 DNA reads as TGCAGTGCTAGAGATGCTTATGGCTACACCTTC.

CDR3 in amino acids: CASSPRGNLLAKNIQYF. The DNA of the CDR3 is TGTGCCAGCAGCCCAAGGGGCAATCTCTTAGCCAAAAACATTCAGTACTTC. This rearrangement joins TRBV7-8 to TRBJ2-4; D is perhaps TRBD1 (5 bases). Germline CDR1 and CDR2: SGHVS and FQNEAQ. The CDR3 totals 17 residues. The V gene lost 5 bases and the J gene lost 0 bases, with 17 bases spanning the gap.

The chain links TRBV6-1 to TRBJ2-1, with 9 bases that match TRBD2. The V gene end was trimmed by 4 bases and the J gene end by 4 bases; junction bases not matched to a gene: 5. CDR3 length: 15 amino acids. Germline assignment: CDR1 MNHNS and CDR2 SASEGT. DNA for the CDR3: TGTGCCAGCAGTGGTCTGACTAGCGGTTACAATGAGCAGTTCTTC. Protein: CASSGLTSGYNEQFF.

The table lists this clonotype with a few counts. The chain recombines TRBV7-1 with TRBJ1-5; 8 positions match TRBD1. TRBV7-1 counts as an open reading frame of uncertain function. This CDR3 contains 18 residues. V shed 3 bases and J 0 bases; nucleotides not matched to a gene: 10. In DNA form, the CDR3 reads TGTGCCAGCAGCTCGGCGCTCCCAGGGGGCTATAGCAATCAGCCCCAGCATTTT. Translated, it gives CASSSALPGGYSNQPQHF.

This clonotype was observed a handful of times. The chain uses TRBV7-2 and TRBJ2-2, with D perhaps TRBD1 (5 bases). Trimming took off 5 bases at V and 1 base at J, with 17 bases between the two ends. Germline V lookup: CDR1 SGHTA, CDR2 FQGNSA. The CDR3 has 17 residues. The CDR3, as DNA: TGTGCCAGCAGCGTGCTGCGGTGGCAGGGGAACACCGGGGAGCTGTTTTTT. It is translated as CASSVLRWQGNTGELFF.

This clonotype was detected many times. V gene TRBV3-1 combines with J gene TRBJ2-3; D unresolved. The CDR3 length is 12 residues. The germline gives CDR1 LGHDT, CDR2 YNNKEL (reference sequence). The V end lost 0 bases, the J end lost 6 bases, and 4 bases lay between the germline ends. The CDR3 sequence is CASSQDGDTQYF. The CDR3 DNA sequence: TGTGCCAGCAGCCAAGACGGTGATACGCAGTATTTT.

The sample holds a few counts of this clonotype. CDR3: CASSAGSSYEQYF. CDR3 coding DNA: TGTGCCAGCAGTGCAGGCAGCTCCTACGAGCAGTACTTC. The chain has TRBV28 and TRBJ2-7; no reliable D call. Trimming stripped 5 bases from V and 0 bases from J, with 8 bases between. CDR3 length: 13 residues. Germline V gene sequence: CDR1 MDHEN, CDR2 SYDVKM.

Here the CDR3 DNA reads TGCAGTGCTAGAATCGGGACAGGGAGGGCAGATACGCAGTATTTT. Translation: CSARIGTGRADTQYF. The chain has TRBV20-1 and TRBJ2-3; 9 bases fit TRBD1. V was pared by 2 bases and J by 4 bases, with 7 bases of the junction left unmatched. The CDR3 extends over 15 amino acids. Germline values: CDR1 DFQATT, CDR2 SNEGSKA (reference sequence).

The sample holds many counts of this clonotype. The CDR3 DNA follows: TGTGCCAGCAGCCAAGTTGGGGGACAGACGAATTCACCCCTCCACTTT. Translated, it gives CASSQVGGQTNSPLHF. V gene TRBV4-2 combines with J gene TRBJ1-6, with 7 bases lining up with TRBD1. Trimming removed 1 base from V and 7 bases from J; junction bases left unmatched: 7. Germline loops: CDR1 LGHNA, CDR2 YNFKEQ. The CDR3 consists of 16 residues.

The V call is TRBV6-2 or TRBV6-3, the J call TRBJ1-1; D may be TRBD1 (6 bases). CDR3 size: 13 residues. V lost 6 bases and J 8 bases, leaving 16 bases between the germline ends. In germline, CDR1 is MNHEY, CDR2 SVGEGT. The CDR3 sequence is CASSLNRVVEAFF. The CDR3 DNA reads TGTGCCAGCAGCTTAAACAGGGTTGTGGAAGCTTTCTTT.